The clone carrying this T cell receptor beta chain was seen only a few times. The antigen remains unidentified. The data belong to a study of human T cells and chemical hapten exposure. Study results and caveats: Controls formed significantly fewer large CDR3 similarity clusters than expanded TCRs did.

What the library attached to individual cDNA molecules were unique molecular identifiers. TCRdb passed the RACE reads through MiXCR, listing each CDR3 protein once. The repertoire holds over 75,000 distinct CDR3 sequences, with about 6.8% as singletons. From germline, CDR1 is KGHSH and CDR2 LQKENI. CDR3 length: 17 amino acids. The V and J ends lost 3 bases and 0 bases respectively, with 16 bases between them. This sample's time point: patch test 1, 2 weeks after DPC sensitization. Treatment of the sample: therapeutic diphenylcyclopropenone sensitization with weekly scalp DPC. Patch tests were applied only after blood draws. Unfractionated whole blood was the source of the extracted total RNA.

The chain employs TRBV18 and TRBJ2-3; a weak D match, TRBD2 (5 bases). This receptor was taken from a woman in her 30s with alopecia areata. Some clones in this sample may be carry-over from other donors' samples. The sample in question was whole blood, obtained in connection with sensitization to the hapten diphenylcyclopropenone (DPC). The CDR3 is CASSPIGGVTSTDTQYF. The DNA of the CDR3 is TGTGCCAGCTCACCTATAGGAGGAGTAACAAGCACAGATACGCAGTATTTT.